The 9 T cell receptor beta chains below come from one sample, sequenced in a study of radiotherapy plus CTLA-4 blockade in lung cancer. The data were produced by immunoSEQ multiplex PCR, yet TCRdb's version contains in-frame clones alone and is incomplete. The sample consists of roughly 100,000 clones, 70% to 90% of them appearing once. Specimen: peripheral blood, collected from a patient treated with radiotherapy plus ipilimumab. Every receptor here comes from a human donor with non-small cell lung cancer that progressed on radiotherapy plus ipilimumab. Some clones in this sample may be carry-over from other donors' samples.

The gene calls are TRBV6-5 and TRBJ1-6; D uncertain. The CDR3 length is 13 residues. Germline V CDR1 and CDR2: MNHEY, SVGAGI. Trimming pared 5 bases from V and 8 bases from J, leaving 10 bases between. In DNA form, the CDR3 reads TGTGCCAGCAGTAACCTGCGGGATTCACCCCTCCACTTT. Translating gives CASSNLRDSPLHF.

The chain combines TRBV2 with TRBJ1-1; TRBD1 agrees at 10 bases. The CDR3 loop spans 16 amino acids. The ends lost 6 bases at V and 0 bases at J; junction bases unmatched: 7. CDR1 SNHLY and CDR2 FYNNEI come from the germline V gene. The DNA for the CDR3 is TGTGCCAGCAGCGACGACAGGGGGCAGGTGAACACTGAAGCTTTCTTT. This sequence encodes CASSDDRGQVNTEAFF.

The rearrangement joins TRBV27 to TRBJ1-2; TRBD1 might be the D (6 bases). Germline values: CDR1 MNHEY, CDR2 SMNVEV (reference sequence). This CDR3 region has 13 residues. Trimming cost V 4 bases and J 6 bases, with 12 bases left between them. The CDR3 spells CASSWRGSHGYTF. The CDR3 coding sequence is TGTGCCAGCAGTTGGAGGGGGTCCCATGGCTACACCTTC.

The chain carries TRBV5-6 and TRBJ2-5, with D uncertain. This CDR3 contains 13 residues. CDR1 and CDR2 from the germline V gene are SGHDT and YYEEEE. Trimming removed 0 bases at V and 3 bases at J, with 6 bases between. The CDR3 here is CASSLEPKETQYF. The CDR3, as DNA: TGTGCCAGCAGCTTGGAGCCTAAAGAGACCCAGTACTTC.

The chain carries TRBV4-3 and TRBJ2-5; the D gene could be TRBD1 or TRBD2 (5 bases each). V lost 1 base and J lost 7, with 13 bases in between. The CDR3 extends over 14 amino acids. In germline, CDR1 is LGHNA, CDR2 YSLEER. The CDR3 bases are TGCGCCAGCAGCCAAGGACAGCTTCGGGGGACCCAGTACTTC. This gives the protein CASSQGQLRGTQYF.

V gene TRBV7-6 combines with J gene TRBJ2-7; TRBD1 aligns across 8 bases. With 3 bases clipped from V and 4 bases from J, the junction kept 5 bases outside the gene matches. Germline V gives CDR1 SGHVS, CDR2 FNYEAQ. The CDR3 consists of 14 residues. CDR3 in amino acids: CASSFGQGGYEQYF. CDR3 nucleotides: TGTGCCAGCAGCTTCGGACAGGGAGGATACGAGCAGTACTTC.

The chain uses TRBV10-3 and TRBJ2-7; possible D gene TRBD1, 5 bases. Trimming took off 2 bases at V and 4 bases at J, with 12 bases between the two ends. This CDR3 region has 14 residues. Germline values: CDR1 ENHRY, CDR2 SYGVKD. In nucleotides, the CDR3 is TGTGCCATCAGTGAGAAGCAGGGTTCGTACGAGCAGTACTTC. Amino acids: CAISEKQGSYEQYF.

This sequence joins TRBV10-3 and TRBJ1-2; the D gene is possibly TRBD1 (6 bases). Germline V gene data show CDR1 as ENHRY and CDR2 as SYGVKD. There are 16 residues in the CDR3. Trimming cost V 6 bases and J 0 bases, with 17 bases left between them. CDR3 residues: CAIRPLGGAANYGYTF. CDR3 bases: TGTGCCATCAGACCCCTGGGGGGGGCGGCTAACTATGGCTACACCTTC.

The J gene is TRBJ2-2, the V gene TRBV7-3, with TRBD1 identical over 8 bases. Per the germline V gene, CDR1 is SGHTA and CDR2 is FQGTGA. The V segment lost 2 bases and the J segment 3 bases; nucleotides outside the gene matches: 8. The CDR3 has 17 amino acids. The CDR3 DNA sequence: TGTGCCAGCAGCTTAGGAGGCTCAGGGGGCCACACCGGGGAGCTGTTTTTT. It is translated as CASSLGGSGGHTGELFF.